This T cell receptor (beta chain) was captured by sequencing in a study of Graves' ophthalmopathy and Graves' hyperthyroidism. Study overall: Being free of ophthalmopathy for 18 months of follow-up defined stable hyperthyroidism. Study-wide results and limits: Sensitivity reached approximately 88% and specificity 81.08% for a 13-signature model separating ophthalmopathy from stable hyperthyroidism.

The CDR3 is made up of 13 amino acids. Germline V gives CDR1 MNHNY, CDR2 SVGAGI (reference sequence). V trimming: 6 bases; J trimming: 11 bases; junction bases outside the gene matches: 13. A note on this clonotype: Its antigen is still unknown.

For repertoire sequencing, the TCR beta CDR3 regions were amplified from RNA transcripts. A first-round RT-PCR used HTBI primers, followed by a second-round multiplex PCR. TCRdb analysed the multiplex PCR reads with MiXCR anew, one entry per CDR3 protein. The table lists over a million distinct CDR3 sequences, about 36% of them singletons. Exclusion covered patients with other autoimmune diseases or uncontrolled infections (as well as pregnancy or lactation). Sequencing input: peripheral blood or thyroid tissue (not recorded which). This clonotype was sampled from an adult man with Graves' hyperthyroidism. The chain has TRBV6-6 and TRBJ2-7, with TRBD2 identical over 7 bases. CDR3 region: CASRWEGPFSEYF. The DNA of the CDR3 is TGTGCCAGCAGATGGGAGGGACCCTTTTCGGAGTACTTC.